This T cell receptor (beta chain) was identified in a study of PD-L1 blockade in urothelial cancer. Findings and limits, study-wide: Below-median blood TCR clonality before treatment forecast better survival.

Each patient supplied 1 to 8 pretreatment and on-treatment samples. Germline CDR1 is GTSNPN and CDR2 is SVGIG (reference sequence). The CDR3 totals 11 residues. J gave up 7 bases and V 7 bases, and 6 bases lay outside the gene matches. Libraries were prepared by immunoSEQ multiplex PCR; TCRdb keeps only in-frame clonotypes and omits some of them. The table records over 14,000 clones, roughly 90% of them present only once. As concerns this clone: Its specificity is unknown.

Sample: PBMCs, taken around atezolizumab (anti-PD-L1) treatment. The clonotype originates from a man between 65 and 79 years old with urothelial cancer. The chain couples TRBV30 to TRBJ1-1; 7 bases map to TRBD1. CDR3 residues: CASHRTGEAFF. The CDR3 nucleotides read TGTGCCTCCCACCGGACAGGTGAAGCTTTCTTT.